This paragraph covers one TCR beta chain sequence. The antigen is undetermined. The identical CDR3 is also encoded by other nucleotide sequences in the sample. Clones were read by immunoSEQ multiplex PCR, and TCRdb kept only the in-frame ones, dropping some. Among more than 110,000 clones listed, roughly 90% were seen once. These data originate in a study of T cell responses to AZD1222 COVID-19 vaccine. Study at large: Second-dose intervals near 4 or 12 weeks were combined.

Findings and caveats of the study: Among AZD1222 vaccinees, only 5 or 6 were seropositive at baseline. Most donors were white British, females outnumbered males, and clonal diversity was possibly underestimated. Distributed over spike, vaccine-associated CD4 TCRs predominated at 160-218 and 743-854.

The CDR3 loop spans 13 amino acids. Trimming pared 0 bases from V and 5 bases from J, leaving 7 bases between. From germline, CDR1 is ENHRY and CDR2 SYGVKD. This clonotype was sampled from an adult in good health. The sample was peripheral blood, taken on day 0 of AZD1222 vaccination. J is TRBJ1-1 and V is TRBV10-3, with TRBD1 as a possible D gene (5 bases). The CDR3 here is CAISESKGTEAFF. In nucleotides, the CDR3 is TGTGCCATCAGTGAGTCGAAGGGGACTGAAGCTTTCTTT.